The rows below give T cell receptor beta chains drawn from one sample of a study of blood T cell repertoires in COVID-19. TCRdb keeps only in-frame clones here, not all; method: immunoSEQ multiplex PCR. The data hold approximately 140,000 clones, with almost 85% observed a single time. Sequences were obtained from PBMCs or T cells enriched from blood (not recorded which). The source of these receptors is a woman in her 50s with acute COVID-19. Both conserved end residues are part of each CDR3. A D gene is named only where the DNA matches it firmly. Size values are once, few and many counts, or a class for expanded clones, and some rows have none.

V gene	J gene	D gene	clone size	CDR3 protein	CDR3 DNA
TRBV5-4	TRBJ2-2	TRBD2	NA	CASSLRLAGRGGELFF	TGTGCCAGCAGCTTGAGACTAGCGGGGCGCGGCGGGGAGCTGTTTTTT
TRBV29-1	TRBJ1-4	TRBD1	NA	CSVAGTGSNEKLFF	TGCAGCGTCGCCGGGACAGGCAGTAATGAAAAACTGTTTTTT
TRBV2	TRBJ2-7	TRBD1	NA	CASTMTGPISYEQYF	TGTGCCAGCACCATGACAGGGCCCATCTCCTACGAGCAGTACTTC
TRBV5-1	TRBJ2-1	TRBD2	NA	CASSLALAGGFNEQFF	TGCGCCAGCAGCTTGGCGTTAGCGGGAGGCTTTAATGAGCAGTTCTTC
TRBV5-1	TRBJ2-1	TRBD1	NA	CASSSTGAPTRHSASSYNEQFF	TGCGCCAGCAGTTCCACAGGGGCCCCCACTCGGCATAGCGCTAGCTCCTACAATGAGCAGTTCTTC
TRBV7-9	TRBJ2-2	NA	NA	CASSLAAAGELFF	TGTGCCAGCAGCTTAGCAGCGGCCGGGGAGCTGTTTTTT
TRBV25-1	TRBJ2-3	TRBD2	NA	CASSGGGLAVTDTQYF	TGTGCCAGCAGTGGGGGGGGACTAGCGGTCACAGATACGCAGTATTTT
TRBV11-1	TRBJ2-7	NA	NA	CASSLRTAQGSYEQYF	TGTGCCAGCAGCCTAAGGACGGCGCAGGGATCCTACGAGCAGTACTTC
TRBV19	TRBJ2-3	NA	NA	CATSTGGRIDTQYF	TGTGCCACCTCAACCGGGGGGCGGATAGATACGCAGTATTTT
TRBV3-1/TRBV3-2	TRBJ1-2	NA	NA	CASSHRGANYGYTF	TGTGCCAGCAGCCATCGGGGGGCTAACTATGGCTACACCTTC
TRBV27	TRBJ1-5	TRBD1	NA	CASSSSQGQAVGNQPQHF	TGTGCCAGCAGTTCGTCCCAGGGACAGGCGGTGGGCAATCAGCCCCAGCATTTT
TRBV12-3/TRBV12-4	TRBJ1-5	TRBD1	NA	CASRQGEFQPQHF	TGTGCCAGCCGGCAGGGGGAGTTTCAGCCCCAGCATTTT
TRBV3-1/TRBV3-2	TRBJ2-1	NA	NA	CASRQDSSYNEQFF	TGTGCCAGCCGACAGGACAGCTCCTACAATGAGCAGTTCTTC
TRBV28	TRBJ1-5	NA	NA	CASGTGSQPQHF	TGTGCCAGCGGCACAGGTAGTCAGCCCCAGCATTTT
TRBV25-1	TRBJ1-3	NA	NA	CASSHTGRASGNTIYF	TGTGCCAGCAGCCATACGGGCAGGGCCTCTGGAAACACCATATATTTT
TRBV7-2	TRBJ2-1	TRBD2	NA	CASSLGTSGANEQFF	TGTGCCAGCAGCCTCGGGACTAGCGGAGCAAATGAGCAGTTCTTC
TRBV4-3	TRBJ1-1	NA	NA	CASSLLAEVRTEAFF	TGCGCCAGCAGCCTTTTGGCGGAGGTGAGAACTGAAGCTTTCTTT
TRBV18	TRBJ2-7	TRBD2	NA	CASAAGGRNEQYF	TGTGCCAGCGCAGCGGGGGGACGAAACGAGCAGTACTTC
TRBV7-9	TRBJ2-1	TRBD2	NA	CASRGGLAELDEQFF	TGTGCCAGCCGAGGGGGACTAGCGGAATTAGATGAGCAGTTCTTC
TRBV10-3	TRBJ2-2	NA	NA	CAISDFRGNTGELFF	TGTGCCATCAGTGATTTTAGGGGGAACACCGGGGAGCTGTTTTTT
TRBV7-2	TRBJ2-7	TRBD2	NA	CASSTGLAEYEQYF	TGTGCCAGCAGCACAGGACTAGCGGAATACGAGCAGTACTTC
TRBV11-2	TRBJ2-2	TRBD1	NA	CASSPRTGNTGELFF	TGTGCCAGCAGCCCGCGGACAGGGAACACCGGGGAGCTGTTTTTT
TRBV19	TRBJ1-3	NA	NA	CASSIGPPVLGNTIYF	TGTGCCAGTAGTATAGGCCCGCCGGTCCTTGGAAACACCATATATTTT
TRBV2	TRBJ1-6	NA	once	CASSPRGYNSPLHF	TGTGCCAGCAGTCCCCGGGGATATAATTCACCCCTCCACTTT
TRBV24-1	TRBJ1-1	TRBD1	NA	CATSDAGQGNTEAFF	TGTGCCACCAGTGATGCTGGACAGGGGAACACTGAAGCTTTCTTT
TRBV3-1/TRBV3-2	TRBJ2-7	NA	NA	CASSPVGLPIYEQYF	TGTGCCAGCAGCCCGGTGGGGCTACCCATCTACGAGCAGTACTTC
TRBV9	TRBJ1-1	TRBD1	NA	CASSVNQGGEAFF	TGTGCCAGCAGCGTGAACCAGGGGGGTGAAGCTTTCTTT
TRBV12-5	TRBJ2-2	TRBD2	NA	CASRLAGEGGELFF	TGTGCTAGTCGGCTAGCGGGAGAAGGCGGGGAGCTGTTTTTT
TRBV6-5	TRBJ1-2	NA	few	CASGPGDGYTF	TGTGCCAGCGGCCCGGGGGATGGCTACACCTTC
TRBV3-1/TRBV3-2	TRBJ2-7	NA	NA	CASSQPHTGSYEQYF	TGTGCCAGCAGCCAACCCCATACAGGCTCCTACGAGCAGTACTTC